This TCR beta chain was retrieved from a study of T-cell reconstitution after alpha-beta-depleted transplantation in children. Unique molecular identifiers were built into the TCRbeta library. In TCRdb, the PCR reads were re-called with MiXCR into one record per CDR3 protein. The data contain approximately 510,000 distinct CDR3 sequences, roughly 18% of them singletons. The CDR3 totals 14 residues. The V gene's germline CDR1 is SGDLS and CDR2 YYNGEE. Trimming at V came to 5 bases and at J to 6 bases, leaving 7 bases not matched to a gene. The sample consisted of PBMCs from the stem cell graft donor, taken from the stem cell graft. The V call is TRBV9, the J call TRBJ2-2; TRBD2 matches at 7 bases. The TCR comes from a human donor who donated a stem cell graft to a child with acute lymphoblastic leukemia. In nucleotides, the CDR3 is TGTGCCAGCAGTCCTATACTAGCGCCCGGGGAGCTGTTTTTT. The encoded protein is CASSPILAPGELFF. Drawing the rest from reference TRBV9 and TRBJ2-2, the complete variable domain is DSGVTQTPKHLITATGQRVTLRCSPRSGDLSVYWYQQSLDQGLQFLIQYYNGEERAKGNILERFSAQQFPDLHSELNLSSLELGDSALYFCASSPILAPGELFFGEGSRLTVL.